This T cell receptor beta chain was found in a study of identical twins. This CDR3 has 15 amino acids. Germline CDR1 KGHDR, CDR2 SFDVKD. The ends lost 3 bases at V and 6 bases at J; junction bases unmatched: 5. This clonotype was seen ten or more times. One entry per CDR3 protein, called by TCRdb with MiXCR from the 5' RACE reads. The sample carries roughly 690,000 distinct CDR3 sequences, 5.5% to 6.5% recorded once. This clonotype was obtained from a man between 18 and 29 years old in good health. The rearrangement uses TRBV24-1 and TRBJ2-1, with TRBD2 identical over 9 bases. Material for sequencing was naive T cells sorted from blood. CDR3 protein: CATSDIAGEGNEQFF. The CDR3 region has the DNA TGTGCCACCAGTGATATAGCGGGAGAAGGCAATGAGCAGTTCTTC.